This TCR beta chain emerged from a study of early T cells in non-severe SARS-CoV-2 infection. About the study: Sequencing input comprised bulk RNA from unsorted whole blood; chain pairing was not available. Study results and caveats: Matching with VDJdb favored anti-spike CD8 responses (missing private and CD4 specificities).

This clonotype has only a few counts. Its specificity is not known. The TCR library protocol was used to attach unique molecular identifiers. These identifiers were attached to individual cDNA molecules. From the 5' RACE reads, TCRdb called clonotypes with MiXCR, one entry per CDR3 protein. The sample lists roughly 45,000 distinct CDR3 sequences, 3.5% to 5% occurring once. The length of the CDR3 is 14 residues. Looked up from germline, CDR1 is SGHAT and CDR2 is FQNNGV. V was clipped by 10 bases and J by 7 bases; unmatched bases: 9. The J gene is TRBJ2-1, the V gene TRBV11-2; 11 bases match TRBD2. The sequence was collected from an adult who was a healthcare worker with PCR-confirmed SARS-CoV-2 infection or an uninfected control (not recorded which). Sequencing was carried out using whole blood. DNA of the CDR3: TGTGCCACCGCCCTTAGCGGGGGGGCAAATGAGCAGTTCTTC. It codes for CATALSGGANEQFF.